The clone carrying this TCR beta chain was seen ten or more times. What it recognizes is unknown. V lost 2 bases, J lost 4 bases, and 5 bases lay in between. CDR1 is SGHTA, CDR2 FQGTGA, per germline. CDR3 length: 13 amino acids. This sample stems from a study of T cells after posttransplantation cyclophosphamide. Profiling relied on immunoSEQ multiplex PCR, and the TCRdb table lists in-frame clones only, not all of them. The sample contains tens of thousands of clones, none of them singletons. Study-level points and caveats: Recipient CMV seropositivity and CMV reactivation strongly tracked TRB clonality.

Peripheral blood was collected from the related graft donor on the marrow donation day. Sequenced: PBMCs. The V call is TRBV7-3, the J call TRBJ2-2, with D unresolved. The sequence came from a man aged 35 to 55 in good health, CMV-negative, and a related stem cell transplant donor. The CDR3: CASSLSRTGELFF. In nucleotides, the CDR3 is TGTGCCAGCAGCTTATCCCGCACCGGGGAGCTGTTTTTT.